One TCR beta chain is described in this entry. It has no known antigen specificity. Per-nucleotide qualities are absent, and no much larger clonotype sits a single base away. The cohort consisted of some 670 healthy bone marrow donors. All cohort members were sampled while nominally healthy, although unrecorded immune exposures were likely present. The donor tested CMV seronegative, placing the donor among the 352 seronegative members of the cohort. Every donor gave a peripheral blood sample, and the peripheral blood mononuclear cells from that sample were used for TCR beta sequencing. Genomic DNA was extracted from the blood cell samples with the Qiagen DNeasy Blood Extraction Kit. The library relied on the immunoSEQ multiplex PCR assay. For the multiplex PCR, a mixture combining 60 forward primers for TCR Vbeta segments and 13 reverse primers for TCR Jbeta segments was used. The CDR3 region of rearranged TCR beta genes was amplified from genomic DNA by a multiplex PCR assay. The amplified TCR beta libraries were sequenced on the Illumina HiSeq System as 87-base-pair reads. The authors' pipeline ran thus. Across the 500 to 700 repertoires, a later analysis counted approximately 83 million unique TCR beta chains, 9 million to 14 million of which were shared by at least two donors. A nearest-neighbor algorithm error-corrected the raw reads and collapsed the reads into unique sequences, merging closely related sequences to remove PCR and sequencing errors. To assign V, D and J gene segments, CDR3 sequences were aligned to IMGT reference sequences. For a sequence to be retained, at least a six-nucleotide match to both a V gene segment and a J gene segment was required. A rearrangement counted as productive if the CDR3 had no stop codons and remained in frame with V and J, and every other rearrangement counted as non-productive. Following IMGT convention, CDR3 was defined as the stretch from the second conserved V-encoded cysteine to the conserved J-encoded phenylalanine. The earlier analysis of fewer than 750 of the donors excluded sequences that lacked an unambiguous match to a single V gene segment. An earlier analysis of 587 of the donors called V segments functional above 56.7% productive rearrangements and segregating when the between-donor standard deviation exceeded 5%. A statistical classification framework was built to diagnose cytomegalovirus status from the catalog of TCR beta chain sequences. V and J gene assignment, in a later analysis, came from comparing TCR nucleotide sequences with IMGT/GENE-DB human TR gene sequences. A later analysis assigned CDR3 sequences and most-parsimonious VDJ recombination scenarios with the TCRdist pipeline. In a later analysis, each TCR beta chain was defined by its CDR3 amino acid sequence together with its V-gene family, and reads without a unique V-gene family were excluded. In a later analysis, fewer than 600 highly shared, low-generation-probability nucleotide sequences were removed to address suspected cross-contamination and a sequencing artifact. In a later analysis, a clonal expansion index was calculated for each public chain from normalized within-repertoire ranks of inferred template counts. Generation probabilities in a later analysis came from a VDJ recombination model fitted to out-of-frame rearrangements, and those results were checked against IGoR. Hypergeometric tests were used in a later analysis to score TCR-TCR, TCR-HLA and TCR-CMV co-occurrence, with a repertoire-size bias correction applied to the TCR pairs. A later analysis estimated false discovery rates by permuting HLA or CMV assignments 20 times. In a later analysis, co-occurring TCRs were grouped using DBSCAN, with TCRdist sequence similarity added in when clustering inside HLA-allele-positive subsets. Repertoires with fewer than 30,000 or more than 120,000 public chains were left out of co-occurrence clustering, as were four to six repertoires with anomalous nucleotide sharing. The table comes from immuneACCESS by way of TCRdb, which keeps in-frame sequences with V and J called. Part of the clones is missing from these tables; in studies checked, under half for an unresolved V gene and the rest for unknown reasons. Clone size and V and J calls were adopted from that table, with D and trimming inferred from the DNA. This sample gives about 130,000 clones in total; roughly 78% of them show up just once. The ten largest make up 1% of the sample.

The sample belongs to a study of cytomegalovirus exposure and HLA in healthy donors listed by TCRdb under 2017. For the study in its entirety: In an earlier analysis of approximately 500 of the donors, approximately 300 Gb of sequence data and about 110 million unique TCR beta sequences from 150 million to 200 million T cells were reported. An early release that covered more than 550 HLA-typed donors contained around 300 gigabases of sequencing data and 65 million to 100 million unique TCR sequences. Of the 398 genotyped donors, over 80% were placed in the genetic ancestry cluster associated with self-reported Caucasian donors. The study aimed to test whether cataloging public T cell receptors could reveal signatures of past pathogen exposure. The T cell repertoires of some 670 subjects were profiled by immunosequencing and related to cytomegalovirus serostatus. Along with the approximately 670-subject first cohort, a separate validation cohort of over a hundred different subjects was used. High-throughput TCR immunosequencing, statistical association of individual TCRs with disease status, and machine learning were combined to predict cytomegalovirus infection status. A later analysis re-examined previously published TCR beta repertoires from 500 to 700 donors and added high-resolution HLA genotyping to investigate patterns of TCR occurrence. Rather than using new phenotypic data, the later analysis identified candidate immune exposures from TCR beta sequences and from how often those sequences occurred across donors. An earlier analysis of 587 of the donors used high-throughput TCR beta sequencing to judge whether each TCR beta V gene segment behaved as functional or pseudogenic. Donor age, sex, ethnicity and CMV serostatus were compiled together with the repertoire data. A later genetic analysis took genome-wide SNP genotypes for about 55% of the 666 donors and used that subset as a discovery cohort. All discovery cohort repertoires had been generated on a single sequencing platform. HLA typing included class I and class II loci at four-digit resolution. Typing coverage differed by locus: A, B, C, DRB1 and DQB1 were typed in roughly 620-630 donors, DQA1 in about 500, DPA1 in over 600, and DPB1 in roughly 450. Because of strong linkage in the cohort, a few DR-DQ haplotypes were treated as single units for association and clustering. Among a few hundred genotyped donors of the cohort, an average of 235,054 unique TCR beta nucleotide sequences were sequenced per donor, roughly 18% of them non-productive.

Overall study results and their limits: The classifier was reported to diagnose cytomegalovirus status with high specificity and sensitivity in both the original cohort and the validation cohort. In an earlier analysis of some 540 of the donors, most TCR beta V segments appeared in productive rearrangements about 87% or about 30% of the time, broadly matching IMGT annotations. Three of the identified cytomegalovirus-associated TCR beta chains were confirmed in vitro to be specific for cytomegalovirus antigens. Several of the top co-occurrence clusters appeared to be linked to parvovirus B19, influenza, CMV and Epstein-Barr virus, according to a later analysis. A further reported finding was that TCR beta sequences accurately predicted the HLA-A and HLA-B alleles for most subjects in the first cohort. The cohort was sequenced for TCR beta chains only, and without alpha or paired-chain data the features that could be detected were limited. CMV serostatus was the only immune exposure information available for the cohort. An association between a missense DCLRE1C variant and V-gene and J-gene trimming of TCR beta chains was found in a later genetic analysis and replicated in an independent cohort. Because HLA typing was unavailable for some donors at each locus, only the typed subset was used in association tests. At a false discovery rate of 0.05, a later analysis linked some 18,000 TCR beta sequences to specific HLA alleles. When HLA alleles, especially DR and DQ, strongly co-occurred, TCR associations were difficult to assign to individual alleles. Compared with the approximately 720-donor mean, donors in an Asian-associated ancestry cluster had fewer N-insertions in productive TCRs, according to a later genetic analysis. The study gave a list of around 170 TCR beta chains associated with cytomegalovirus. Linkage disequilibrium might explain the correlated functional status among segregating V segments, but an unknown experimental factor could not be excluded. The authors suggested that the approach could potentially be generalized to other disease states and immunological phenotypes. The presence/absence analyses assumed that sequencing depth was roughly uniform across donors, and that assumption may not be true. Because counts were too low, fewer than 20 rarely observed V segments, including chromosome 9 orphons, were excluded from the earlier analysis of 500 to 700 of the donors. A later analysis found that HLA-associated TCR beta chains were more clonally expanded and had lower generation probabilities than equally common non-associated chains. The 87-base-pair reads could not distinguish some IMGT-functional V segments, including TRBV6-2 and TRBV6-3, so those segments were excluded. A group of highly shared sequence variants was considered likely to be a technical artifact of the sequencing pipeline. Most TCR sequences were seen in very few donors, while some public TCRs were found in many individuals. A later analysis found that most CMV-associated TCR beta chains appeared HLA-restricted, with HLA associations seemingly driven largely by CMV exposure. According to a later analysis, TCR association rates differed among HLA loci, with DRB1 alleles showing the most associated TCRs and HLA-C alleles showing the fewest.

Including cysteine and phenylalanine, the CDR3 has 16 amino acids. The read is trimmed to its CDR3 DNA, 48 bases read in frame from base 1. The germline V gene encodes CDR1 SGHVS and CDR2 FQNEAQ. Trimming leaves V shorter by 1 base and J shorter by 0 bases, with the junction holding 4 bases beyond the gene matches. The chain was built from TRBV7-8 and TRBJ2-3; TRBD2 aligns with 7 central bases. The sequenced sample was PBMCs. The TCR sequence derives from a man between 35 and 55 years old in good health and CMV-seronegative. The DNA sequence reads TGTGCCAGCAGCTTAGGTAATAGCGGGAGCACAGATACGCAGTATTTT. Its amino acids are CASSLGNSGSTDTQYF.